The 2 T cell receptor beta chains in this list originate from one sample, sequenced in a study of technical replicates of blood from several donors. Measured with immunoSEQ multiplex PCR; TCRdb has only the in-frame clones, and not every one. The table lists tens of thousands of clones, about 98% of them singletons. Sequencing was done on a sample of T cells isolated from PBMCs. Receptors originate from a human donor in good health.

The rearrangement joins TRBV7-2 to TRBJ1-2, with D maybe TRBD1 (6 bases). This CDR3 is built from 13 residues. Germline-derived CDR1 and CDR2 are SGHTA and FQGNSA. The V end lost 5 bases, the J end lost 4 bases, and 11 bases lay between the germline ends. In DNA, the CDR3 is TGTGCCAGCAGCCCCAGGGGATCCTATGGCTACACCTTC. Amino acids: CASSPRGSYGYTF.

Remarks on this clone: Distinct nucleotide sequences in the sample also encode this CDR3. J is TRBJ1-1 and V is TRBV5-1, with a possible D match to TRBD1 (5 bases). The V gene's germline CDR1 is SGHRS and CDR2 YFSETQ. V shed 4 bases and J shed 5 bases, with 18 bases lying between them. CDR3 length: 15 residues. The CDR3 DNA is TGCGCCAGCAGCGGAGGGGCAGGCACCGGAACTGAAGCTTTCTTT. Translation: CASSGGAGTGTEAFF.